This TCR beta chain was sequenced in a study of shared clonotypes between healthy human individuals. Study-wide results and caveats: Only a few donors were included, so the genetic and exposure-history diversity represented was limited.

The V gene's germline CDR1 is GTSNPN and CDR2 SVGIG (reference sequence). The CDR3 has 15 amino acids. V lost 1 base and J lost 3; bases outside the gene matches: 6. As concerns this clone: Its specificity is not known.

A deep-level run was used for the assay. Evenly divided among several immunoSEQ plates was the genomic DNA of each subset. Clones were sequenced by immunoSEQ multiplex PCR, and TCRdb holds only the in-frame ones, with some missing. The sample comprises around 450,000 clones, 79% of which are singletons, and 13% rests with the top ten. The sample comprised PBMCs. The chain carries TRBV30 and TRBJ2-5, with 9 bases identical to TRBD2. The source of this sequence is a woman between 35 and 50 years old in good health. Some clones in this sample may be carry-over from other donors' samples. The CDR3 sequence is CAWSELAGWEETQYF. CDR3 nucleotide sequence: TGTGCCTGGAGTGAGCTAGCGGGATGGGAAGAGACCCAGTACTTC.